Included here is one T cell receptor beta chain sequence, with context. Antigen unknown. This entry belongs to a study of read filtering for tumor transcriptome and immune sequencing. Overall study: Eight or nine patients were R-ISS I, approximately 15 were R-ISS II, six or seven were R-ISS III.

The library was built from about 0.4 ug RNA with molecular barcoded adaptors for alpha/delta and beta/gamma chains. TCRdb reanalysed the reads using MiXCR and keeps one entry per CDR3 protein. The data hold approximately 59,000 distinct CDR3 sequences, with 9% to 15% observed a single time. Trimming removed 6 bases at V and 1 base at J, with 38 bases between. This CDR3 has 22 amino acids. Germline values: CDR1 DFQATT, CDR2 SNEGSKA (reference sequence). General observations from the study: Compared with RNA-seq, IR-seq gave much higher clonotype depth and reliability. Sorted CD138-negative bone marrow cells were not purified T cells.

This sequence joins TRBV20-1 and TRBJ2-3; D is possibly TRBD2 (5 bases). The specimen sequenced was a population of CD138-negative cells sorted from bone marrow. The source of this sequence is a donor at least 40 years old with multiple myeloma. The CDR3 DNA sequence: TGCAGTGCCCCAGATGTTAGATTTGACAATCTGCCTAGCATCGTTCGCACAGATACGCAGTATTTT. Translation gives CSAPDVRFDNLPSIVRTDTQYF.